One sample yielded the 20 T cell receptor beta chains listed below, sequenced in a study of blood T cells in healthy people across ages. Primed by a sample-barcoded 5' primer and a J-beta primer mix, a second PCR proceeded for roughly 7 to 11 cycles. TCRdb reanalysed the 5' RACE reads using MiXCR and keeps one entry per CDR3 protein. Of 700,000 to 850,000 distinct CDR3 sequences listed, roughly 40% are singletons. Material: blood. The receptors stem from a man between 18 and 35 years old in good health.

This clonotype was recorded at least ten times. The gene calls are TRBV4-3 and TRBJ2-1, with no clear D. Trimming took off 0 bases at V and 5 bases at J, with 8 bases between the two ends. The CDR3 is 14 residues long. Germline assignment: CDR1 LGHNA and CDR2 YSLEER. CDR3 sequence (DNA): TGCGCCAGCAGCCAAGATCGTTCCGACAATGAGCAGTTCTTC. This translates into CASSQDRSDNEQFF.

The chain carries TRBV18 and TRBJ1-2; unclear D gene. V shed 0 bases and J shed 0 bases, with 8 bases lying between them. The CDR3 has 15 residues. Germline V gene sequence: CDR1 KGHSH, CDR2 LQKENI. The CDR3 sequence: CASSPPAKTNYGYTF. CDR3 DNA: TGTGCCAGCTCACCACCCGCAAAGACTAACTATGGCTACACCTTC.

In this sample, this clonotype turned up a few times. The rearrangement links TRBV20-1 to TRBJ2-1; 8 bases are shared with TRBD2. Germline V gene sequence: CDR1 DFQATT, CDR2 SNEGSKA (reference sequence). CDR3 length: 13 amino acids. The junction had 2 bases not matched to a gene; V was cut back by 0 bases and J by 7 bases. CDR3 sequence: CSARDVAGNEQFF. The CDR3 DNA sequence: TGCAGTGCTAGAGACGTAGCGGGGAATGAGCAGTTCTTC.

For this clonotype: The junction does not match germline at one end; this may be a read error. The chain joins TRBV5-6 to TRBJ2-3, with a weak D call TRBD1 (6 bases). Looked up from germline, CDR1 is SGHDT and CDR2 is YYEEEE. The CDR3 consists of 15 residues. The CDR3 spells CAGSWNRDLTDTQYF. CDR3 nucleotides: TGTGCCGGCAGCTGGAACAGGGACCTCACAGATACGCAGTATTTT.

This chain connects TRBV4-1 to TRBJ1-2; weak D call: TRBD1 (6 bases). CDR3 length equals 16 residues. Germline lookup yields CDR1 MGHRA and CDR2 YSYEKL. V lost 4 bases and J lost 8, with 23 bases in between. The CDR3 DNA follows: TGCGCCAGCAGCCTGGGCCCGGGGTTCTTTAGGGGGGGCTACACCTTC. Its translation: CASSLGPGFFRGGYTF.

This clonotype was seen more than once but under ten times. V gene TRBV12-3 or TRBV12-4 combines with J gene TRBJ1-1, with a tentative D call TRBD1 (6 bases). The CDR3 is made up of 12 amino acids. V lost 7 bases, J lost 4 bases, and 10 bases lay in between. CDR3 coding DNA: TGTGCCAGCATGGTGGGGGCCACTGAAGCTTTCTTT. This translates into CASMVGATEAFF.

The chain is built from TRBV7-3 and TRBJ2-1; D unresolved. The end of the DNA aligns better with TRBJ2-7, so the J call may be wrong. This CDR3 contains 16 residues. CDR1 is SGHTA, CDR2 FQGTGA, per germline. The CDR3 region has the DNA TGTGCCAGCAGCTTAAACCCTGGCGGCTCCTACAATGAGCAGTACTTC. Translating gives CASSLNPGGSYNEQYF.

This clonotype came up a few times. V usage is TRBV4-1 and J usage is TRBJ1-1; no clear D. Germline V lookup: CDR1 MGHRA, CDR2 YSYEKL. Trimming removed 1 base at V and 4 bases at J, with 10 bases between. This CDR3 region has 14 residues. As DNA, the CDR3 is TGCGCCAGCAGCCAAGGGGGAGTTCGCACTGAAGCTTTCTTT. Protein product: CASSQGGVRTEAFF.

This clonotype was seen more than once but under ten times. The gene calls are TRBV14 and TRBJ2-2; maybe TRBD2 (5 bases). This CDR3 spans 12 amino acids. Per germline, CDR1 SGHDN and CDR2 FVKESK. The V gene lost 4 bases and the J gene lost 9 bases, with 9 bases spanning the gap. DNA for the CDR3: TGTGCCAGCAGCCTCGGAGGATGGGAGCTGTTTTTT. Translation gives CASSLGGWELFF.

About this clonotype: Possible read error: a much larger clone is one base away. V is TRBV11-2 and J is TRBJ1-2, with D maybe TRBD1 (5 bases). The length of the CDR3 is 13 residues. CDR1 is SGHAT and CDR2 is FQNNGV in the germline V gene. CDR3 DNA sequence: TGTGCCAGCAGCAGGGGTGCCTTCTATGACTACACCTTC. Translating it yields CASSRGAFYDYTF.

This chain joins TRBV7-2 and TRBJ2-5; D gene ambiguous. This CDR3 contains 13 residues. V gave up 5 bases and J gave up 7 bases, with 14 bases separating them. Germline V gene sequence: CDR1 SGHTA, CDR2 FQGNSA. CDR3 sequence: CASSPSPSGTQYF. The CDR3, as DNA: TGTGCCAGCAGCCCCAGCCCCTCGGGGACCCAGTACTTC.

The CDR3 loop is CSALDRAGAPETQYF. CDR3 sequence (DNA): TGCAGTGCTCTGGACAGGGCAGGGGCCCCAGAGACCCAGTACTTC. This chain joins TRBV20-1 and TRBJ2-5; 8 nucleotides align to TRBD1. V was pared by 5 bases and J by 4 bases, with 12 bases of the junction left unmatched. This CDR3 contains 15 residues. Germline loops: CDR1 DFQATT, CDR2 SNEGSKA (reference sequence).

The chain combines TRBV9 with TRBJ1-6, with D unresolved. Germline-derived CDR1 and CDR2 are SGDLS and YYNGEE. The V end lost 6 bases, the J end lost 0 bases, and 10 bases lay between the germline ends. The CDR3 has 15 residues. The DNA for the CDR3 is TGTGCCAGCATGAGAACGAGCTCCTATAATTCACCCCTCCACTTT. As protein: CASMRTSSYNSPLHF. Together with reference TRBV9 and TRBJ1-6, the CDR3 gives the full variable domain: DSGVTQTPKHLITATGQRVTLRCSPRSGDLSVYWYQQSLDQGLQFLIQYYNGEERAKGNILERFSAQQFPDLHSELNLSSLELGDSALYFCASMRTSSYNSPLHFGNGTRLTVT.

The V and J genes are TRBV2 and TRBJ2-3; the D call may be TRBD1 or TRBD2 (5 bases each). From germline, CDR1 is SNHLY and CDR2 FYNNEI. This CDR3 region has 13 residues. Trimming cost V 7 bases and J 2 bases, with 10 bases left between them. CDR3 bases: TGTGCCAGCAAGCGGACATTCACAGATACGCAGTATTTT. The encoded protein is CASKRTFTDTQYF.

V and J are TRBV7-9 and TRBJ1-4; D gene uncertain. Trimming pared 1 base from V and 7 bases from J, leaving 16 bases between. The V gene's germline CDR1 is SEHNR and CDR2 FQNEAQ (reference sequence). There are 16 residues in the CDR3. The DNA for the CDR3 is TGTGCCAGCAGCTTAGAGTTCGGCACTTGGGGTGAAAAACTGTTTTTT. Its protein product is CASSLEFGTWGEKLFF.

The chain recombines TRBV6-2 or TRBV6-3 with TRBJ2-7, with 8 nucleotides matching TRBD2. The germline V gene has CDR1 MNHEY and CDR2 SVGEGT. With V trimmed by 6 bases and J by 10 bases, 23 bases remained unmatched. The CDR3 contains 17 residues. In DNA form, the CDR3 reads TGTGCCAGCAGCCTATATCGAGTAGCGGGAATTCAAGAGGCCCAGTACTTC. Protein: CASSLYRVAGIQEAQYF.

CDR3 nucleotides: TGTGCCAGCAGCGACGACAGGGGATCAGCTTTCTTT. Amino acids: CASSDDRGSAFF. The chain has TRBV9 and TRBJ1-1, with 8 bases fitting TRBD1. J lost 10 bases, V lost 3 bases, and 5 bases had no gene match. The CDR3 runs 12 residues. Germline V gene sequence: CDR1 SGDLS, CDR2 YYNGEE. Looking up the rest from reference TRBV9 and TRBJ1-1 gives the full variable domain: DSGVTQTPKHLITATGQRVTLRCSPRSGDLSVYWYQQSLDQGLQFLIQYYNGEERAKGNILERFSAQQFPDLHSELNLSSLELGDSALYFCASSDDRGSAFFGQGTRLTVV.

This clonotype was found a few times. For the CDR3, the DNA is TGCAGTGCGAGAAAGGGGGACAGCTCCTACGAGCAGTACTTC. It translates to CSARKGDSSYEQYF. The chain couples TRBV20-1 to TRBJ2-7, with 7 bases aligning to TRBD1. J lost 0 bases, V lost 6 bases, and 8 bases had no gene match. The CDR3 runs to 14 residues. Per germline, CDR1 DFQATT and CDR2 SNEGSKA (reference sequence).

This clonotype was observed a handful of times. This chain links TRBV6-2 or TRBV6-3 with TRBJ2-2; D not certain. The V and J ends lost 6 bases and 1 base respectively, with 6 bases between them. The germline V gene encodes CDR1 MNHEY and CDR2 SVGEGT. The CDR3 length is 13 residues. The CDR3 here is CASSRQNTGELFF. As DNA, the CDR3 is TGTGCCAGCAGCCGACAGAACACCGGGGAGCTGTTTTTT.

This clonotype was seen repeatedly, ten times or more. The chain combines TRBV7-2 with TRBJ2-1, with 8 bases that match TRBD1. The CDR3 extends over 15 amino acids. Trimming at V came to 5 bases and at J to 8 bases, leaving 11 bases not matched to a gene. Per germline, CDR1 SGHTA and CDR2 FQGNSA. Here the CDR3 DNA reads TGTGCCAGCAGCCCGGACAGGGATAGTTACGATGAGCAGTTCTTC. This encodes CASSPDRDSYDEQFF.